This TCR beta chain was captured by sequencing in a study of T cells in Graves' hyperthyroidism and ophthalmopathy. Study conclusions and caveats: Ophthalmopathy cases were set apart from stable hyperthyroidism by a 13 V-J model.

Germline values: CDR1 SGHNT, CDR2 YENEEA. This CDR3 has 16 amino acids. V shed 5 bases and J shed 1 base, with 17 bases lying between them. Amplification of TCR beta CDR3 regions used RNA as the template. During a first-round RT-PCR of the TCR CDR3, the HTBI primer set was used. MiXCR was run by TCRdb on the multiplex PCR reads, yielding one entry per CDR3 protein. The repertoire holds roughly 580,000 distinct CDR3 sequences, with over 11% as singletons. Regarding this clonotype: As yet, its antigen is unknown. A read error may be the cause here, since a much bigger clone is one base away. The CDR3 carries no conserved terminal phenylalanine or tryptophan, so it likely arises from a read error.

Patients with uncontrolled infections, other autoimmune diseases, pregnancy or lactation were excluded. The source is a woman aged 25 to 45 with Graves' hyperthyroidism that later progressed to Graves' ophthalmopathy. The chain couples TRBV11-3 to TRBJ1-1, with no clear D. Sequenced: blood. The CDR3 nucleotides read TGTGCCAGCAGCCGAGGTGGTGGGGTCGAGAACACTGAAGCTTTCCTT. This translates into CASSRGGGVENTEAFL.